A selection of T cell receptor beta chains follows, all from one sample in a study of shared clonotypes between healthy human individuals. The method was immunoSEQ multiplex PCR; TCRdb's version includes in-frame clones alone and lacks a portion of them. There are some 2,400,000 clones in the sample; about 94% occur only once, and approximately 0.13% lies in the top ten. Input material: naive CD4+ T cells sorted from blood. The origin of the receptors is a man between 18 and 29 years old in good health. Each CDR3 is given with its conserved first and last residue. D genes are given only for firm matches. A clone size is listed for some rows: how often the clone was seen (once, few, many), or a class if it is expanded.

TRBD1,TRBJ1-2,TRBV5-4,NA,TGTGCCAGCAGCCAAACAGACAGGGCGGTGAGTGGCTACACCTTC,CASSQTDRAVSGYTF
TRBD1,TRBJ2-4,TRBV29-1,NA,TGCAGCGTACAGGGGGCGTCCAAAAACATTCAGTACTTC,CSVQGASKNIQYF
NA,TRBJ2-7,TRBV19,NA,TGTGCCAGTAGTATAGACAGGGCTACTTCCTACGAGCAGTACTTC,CASSIDRATSYEQYF
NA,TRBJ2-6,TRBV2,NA,TGTGCCAGCAGTGATGAAAGAACTGGGGCCAACGTCCTGACTTTC,CASSDERTGANVLTF
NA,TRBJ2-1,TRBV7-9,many,TGTGCCAGCAGCTCGGCTTGGTCATCCTCCTACAATGAGCAGTTCTTC,CASSSAWSSSYNEQFF
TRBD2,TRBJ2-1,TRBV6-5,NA,TGTGCCAGCAGTCGGACTAGCGGGAGAGGGAATGAGCAGTTCTTC,CASSRTSGRGNEQFF
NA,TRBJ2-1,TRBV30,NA,TGTGCCTGGAGTGTCGACAGCTACAATGAGCAGTTCTTC,CAWSVDSYNEQFF
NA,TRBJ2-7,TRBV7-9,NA,TGTGCCAGCAGCTACTCCTCCTACGAGCAGTACTTC,CASSYSSYEQYF
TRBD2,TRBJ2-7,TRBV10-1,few,TGCGCCAGCAGTGAAGGACTAGCGGGGTCCTACGAGCAGTACTTC,CASSEGLAGSYEQYF
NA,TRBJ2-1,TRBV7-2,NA,TGTGCCAGCAGCTTTAGCGCCGACTCCTACAATGAGCAGTTCTTC,CASSFSADSYNEQFF
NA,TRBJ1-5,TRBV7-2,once,TGTGCCAGCAGCTTGGCCAGATCGCGGGGCGACAATCAGCCCCAGCATTTT,CASSLARSRGDNQPQHF
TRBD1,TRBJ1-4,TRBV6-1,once,TGTGCCAGCAGGACAGGGGTGGGGGTTGAAAAACTGTTTTTT,CASRTGVGVEKLFF
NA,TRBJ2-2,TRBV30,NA,TGTGCCTGGAGGGGCGCGAACACCGGGGAGCTGTTTTTT,CAWRGANTGELFF
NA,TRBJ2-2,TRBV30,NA,TGTGCCTGCCATCCAGGGACCCGAAACACCGGGGAGCTGTTTTTT,CACHPGTRNTGELFF
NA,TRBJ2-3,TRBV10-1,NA,TGCGCCAGCAGTGAGTCTGCGCCGGCCGGGACTCTCCTTTTT,CASSESAPAGTLLF
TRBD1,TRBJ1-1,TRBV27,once,TGTGCCAGCAGCCCAGGCAGGGGGTTCGTGAACACTGAAGCTTTCTTT,CASSPGRGFVNTEAFF
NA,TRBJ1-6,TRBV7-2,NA,TGTGCCAGCAGCTTAGGCCCCGATTTCGAGTATAATTCACCCCTCCACTTT,CASSLGPDFEYNSPLHF
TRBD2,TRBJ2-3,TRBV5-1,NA,TGCGCCAGCTCTCGTCCGAGCGGGGGGCGCACAGATACGCAGTATTTT,CASSRPSGGRTDTQYF
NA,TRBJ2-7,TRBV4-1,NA,TGCGCCAGCAGCCAAGATCTAGAAGGAAAGGGCGCCTACGAGCAGTACTTC,CASSQDLEGKGAYEQYF